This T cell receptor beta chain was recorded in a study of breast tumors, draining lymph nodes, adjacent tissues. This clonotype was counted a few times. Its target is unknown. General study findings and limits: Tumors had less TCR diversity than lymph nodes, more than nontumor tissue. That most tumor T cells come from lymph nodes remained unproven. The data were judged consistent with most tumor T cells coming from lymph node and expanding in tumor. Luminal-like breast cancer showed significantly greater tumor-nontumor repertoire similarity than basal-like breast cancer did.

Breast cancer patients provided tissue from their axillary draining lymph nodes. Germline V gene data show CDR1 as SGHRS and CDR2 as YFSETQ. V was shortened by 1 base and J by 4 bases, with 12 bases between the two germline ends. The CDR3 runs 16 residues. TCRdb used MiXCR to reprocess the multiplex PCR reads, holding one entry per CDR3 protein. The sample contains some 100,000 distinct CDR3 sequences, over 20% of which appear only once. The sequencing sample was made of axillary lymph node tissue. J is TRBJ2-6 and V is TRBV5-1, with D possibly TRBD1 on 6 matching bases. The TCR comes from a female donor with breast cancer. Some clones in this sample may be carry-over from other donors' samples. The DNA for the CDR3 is TGCGCCAGCAGCTTGAACCCAGGGGCCGGGGCCAACGTCCTGACTTTC. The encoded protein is CASSLNPGAGANVLTF.